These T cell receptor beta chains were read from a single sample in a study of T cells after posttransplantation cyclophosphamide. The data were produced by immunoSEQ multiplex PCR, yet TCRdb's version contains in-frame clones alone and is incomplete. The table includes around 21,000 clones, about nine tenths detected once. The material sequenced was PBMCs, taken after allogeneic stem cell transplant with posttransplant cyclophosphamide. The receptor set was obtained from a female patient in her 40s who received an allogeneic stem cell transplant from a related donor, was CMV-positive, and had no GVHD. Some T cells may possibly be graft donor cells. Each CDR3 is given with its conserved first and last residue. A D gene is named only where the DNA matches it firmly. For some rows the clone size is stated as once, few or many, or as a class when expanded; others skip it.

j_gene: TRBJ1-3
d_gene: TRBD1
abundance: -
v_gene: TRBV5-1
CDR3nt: TGCGCCAGCAGCTTTACAGGGGGACTAAGCTCTGGAAACACCATATATTTT
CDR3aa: CASSFTGGLSSGNTIYF

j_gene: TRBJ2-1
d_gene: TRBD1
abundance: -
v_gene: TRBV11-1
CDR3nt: TGTGCCAGCAGCTTAGGAGGGACAGGGGTCAATGAGCAGTTCTTC
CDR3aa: CASSLGGTGVNEQFF

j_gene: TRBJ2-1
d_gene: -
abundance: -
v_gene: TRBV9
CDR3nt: TGTGCCAGCAGCGTAGTCGGGGGGCGGGACAATGAGCAGTTCTTC
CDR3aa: CASSVVGGRDNEQFF

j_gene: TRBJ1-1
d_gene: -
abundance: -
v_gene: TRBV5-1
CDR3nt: TGCGCCAGCAGCTTAGAACAGGGCACTGAAGCTTTCTTT
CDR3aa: CASSLEQGTEAFF

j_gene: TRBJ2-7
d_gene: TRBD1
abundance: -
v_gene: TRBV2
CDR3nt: TGTGCCAGCAAACTGACAGGGGTCCCCTACGAGCAGTACTTC
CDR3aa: CASKLTGVPYEQYF

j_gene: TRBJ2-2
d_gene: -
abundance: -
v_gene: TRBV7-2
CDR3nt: TGTGCCAGCAGCTTAAGAGGCAGCAAACCCGGGGAGCTGTTTTTT
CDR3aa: CASSLRGSKPGELFF

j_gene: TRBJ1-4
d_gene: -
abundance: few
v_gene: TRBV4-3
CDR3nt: TGCGCCAGCAGCCAAGGGGCGGGCGGAGGTGAAAAACTGTTTTTT
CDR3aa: CASSQGAGGGEKLFF

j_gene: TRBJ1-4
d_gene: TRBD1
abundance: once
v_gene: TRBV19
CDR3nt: TGTGCCAGTAGTGATTCAGGGGGGCGTGAAAAACTGTTTTTT
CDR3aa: CASSDSGGREKLFF

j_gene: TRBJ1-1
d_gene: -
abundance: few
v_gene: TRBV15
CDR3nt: TGTGCCACCAGCACCATACTACAGGTTCCTCGAACTGAAGCTTTCTTT
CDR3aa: CATSTILQVPRTEAFF

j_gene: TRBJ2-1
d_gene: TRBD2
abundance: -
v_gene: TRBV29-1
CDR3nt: TGCAGCTGCCGGGAAGCGGGAGAGTCCAGTGAGCAGTTCTTC
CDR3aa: CSCREAGESSEQFF

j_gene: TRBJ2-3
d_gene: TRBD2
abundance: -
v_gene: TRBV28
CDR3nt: TGTGCCAGCAGTAACACCCAACTAGCGGAGTGGGGGGATACGCAGTATTTT
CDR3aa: CASSNTQLAEWGDTQYF

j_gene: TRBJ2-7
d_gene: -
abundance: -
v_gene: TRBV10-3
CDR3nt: TGTGCCACCGTCGAAGGGGGTCAGTCGTACGAGCAGTACTTC
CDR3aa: CATVEGGQSYEQYF

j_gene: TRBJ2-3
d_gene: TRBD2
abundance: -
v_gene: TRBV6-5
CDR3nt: TGTGCCAGCAGTTTGGCGGGAGGAACCCGCACAGATACGCAGTATTTT
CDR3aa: CASSLAGGTRTDTQYF

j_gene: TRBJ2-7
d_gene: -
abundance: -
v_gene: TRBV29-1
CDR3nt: TGCAGCGCCAATACAGGTGCGGGATACGAGCAGTACTTC
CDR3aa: CSANTGAGYEQYF

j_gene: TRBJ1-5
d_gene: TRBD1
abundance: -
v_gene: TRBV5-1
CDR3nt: TGCGCCAGCAGCCCGACGACAGGGGTAGGCCAGCCCCAGCATTTT
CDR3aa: CASSPTTGVGQPQHF

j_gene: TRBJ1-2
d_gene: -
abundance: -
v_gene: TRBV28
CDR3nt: TGTGCCAGCAGTTCTCCCTTGACAATCCCTGGCGGCTACACCTTC
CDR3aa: CASSSPLTIPGGYTF

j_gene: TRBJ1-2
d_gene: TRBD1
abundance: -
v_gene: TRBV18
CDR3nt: TGTGCCAGCTCCCTCGGACAGGGTACGAACTATGGCTACACCTTC
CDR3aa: CASSLGQGTNYGYTF

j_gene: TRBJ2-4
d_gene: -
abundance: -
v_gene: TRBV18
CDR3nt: TGTGCCAGCTCATACGGACAGTCGGGAGCCAAAAACATTCAGTACTTC
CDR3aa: CASSYGQSGAKNIQYF

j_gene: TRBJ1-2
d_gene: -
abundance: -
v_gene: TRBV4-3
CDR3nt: TGCGCCAGCAGCCAGGTTAGACAGCTATACTATGGCTACACCTTC
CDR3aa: CASSQVRQLYYGYTF

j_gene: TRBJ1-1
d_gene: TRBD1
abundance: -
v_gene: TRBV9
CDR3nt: TGTGCCAGCAGCGGGACAGGGGACACTGAAGCTTTCTTT
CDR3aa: CASSGTGDTEAFF

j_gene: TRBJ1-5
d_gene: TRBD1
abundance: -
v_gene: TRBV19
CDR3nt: TGTGCCAGTAGTGGGGGGGACAGGAGCCATAGCAATCAGCCCCAGCATTTT
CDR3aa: CASSGGDRSHSNQPQHF

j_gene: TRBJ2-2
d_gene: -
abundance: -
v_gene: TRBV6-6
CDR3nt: TGTGCCAGCAGTTTAGTCCCATTGACCGGGGAGCTGTTTTTT
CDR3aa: CASSLVPLTGELFF

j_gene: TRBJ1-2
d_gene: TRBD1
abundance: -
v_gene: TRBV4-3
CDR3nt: TGCGCCAGCAGCCAAGATTGGGACAGCTATGGCTACACCTTC
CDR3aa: CASSQDWDSYGYTF

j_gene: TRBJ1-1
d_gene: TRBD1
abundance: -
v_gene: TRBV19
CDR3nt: TGTGCCAGAGACGAGGGACAGGGGCAAGCCTCTAACACTGAAGCTTTCTTT
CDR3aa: CARDEGQGQASNTEAFF

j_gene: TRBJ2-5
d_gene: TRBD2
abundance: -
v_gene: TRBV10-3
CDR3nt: TGTGCCATCGGGGGACTAGCGGTGGAGACCCAGTACTTC
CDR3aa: CAIGGLAVETQYF

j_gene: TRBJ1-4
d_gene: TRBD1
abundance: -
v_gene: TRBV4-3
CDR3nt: TGCGCCAGCAGCCAAGATTGGGACAGGGGTGAAAAACTGTTTTTT
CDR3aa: CASSQDWDRGEKLFF

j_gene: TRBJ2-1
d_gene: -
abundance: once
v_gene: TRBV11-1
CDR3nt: TGTGCCAGCAGCTCAAGATCCGGGACGGGAGACAATGAGCAGTTCTTC
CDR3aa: CASSSRSGTGDNEQFF

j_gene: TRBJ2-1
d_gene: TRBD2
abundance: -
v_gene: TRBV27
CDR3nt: TGTGCCAGCAGTTCCCGGAGCGGGAGAGCCTACAATGAGCAGTTCTTC
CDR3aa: CASSSRSGRAYNEQFF

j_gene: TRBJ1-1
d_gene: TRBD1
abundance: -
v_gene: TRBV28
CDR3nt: TGTGCCAGCACTGCCGGGACAGGGAAAATGAACACTGAAGCTTTCTTT
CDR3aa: CASTAGTGKMNTEAFF

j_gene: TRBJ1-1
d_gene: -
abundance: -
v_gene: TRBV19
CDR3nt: TGTGCCAGTAGTATATCATTGCTCGGCAGGGGTGGTTACACTGAAGCTTTCTTT
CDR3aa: CASSISLLGRGGYTEAFF

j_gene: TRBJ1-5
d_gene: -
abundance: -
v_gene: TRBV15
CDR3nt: TGTGCCACCAGCAGGCAGGGCGGCAATCAGCCCCAGCATTTT
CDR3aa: CATSRQGGNQPQHF

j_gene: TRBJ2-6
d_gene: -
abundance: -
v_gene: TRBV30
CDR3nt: TGTGCCTGGAGCGGTAGAGGGTTCGGGGCCAACGTCCTGACTTTC
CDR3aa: CAWSGRGFGANVLTF

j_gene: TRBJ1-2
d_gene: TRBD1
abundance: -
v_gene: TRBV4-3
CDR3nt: TGCGCCAGCAGCCAAGCCCCGACAGGGAGCGGCTATGGCTACACCTTC
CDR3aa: CASSQAPTGSGYGYTF

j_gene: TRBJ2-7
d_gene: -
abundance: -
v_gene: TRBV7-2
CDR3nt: TGTGCCAGCAGCTTCACCAGCGAAATCTCCTACGAGCAGTACTTC
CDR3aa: CASSFTSEISYEQYF

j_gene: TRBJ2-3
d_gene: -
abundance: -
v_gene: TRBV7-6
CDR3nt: TGTGCCAGCAGCAGCCCGGGTCTAGATACGCAGTATTTT
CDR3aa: CASSSPGLDTQYF

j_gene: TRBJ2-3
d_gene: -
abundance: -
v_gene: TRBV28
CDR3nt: TGTGCCAGCAGTTCGGGACTCCCCAGCACAGATACGCAGTATTTT
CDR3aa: CASSSGLPSTDTQYF

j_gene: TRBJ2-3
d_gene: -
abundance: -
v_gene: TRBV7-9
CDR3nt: TGTGCCAGCAGCTTAGCGCGGTCGGGGGATACGCAGTATTTT
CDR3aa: CASSLARSGDTQYF

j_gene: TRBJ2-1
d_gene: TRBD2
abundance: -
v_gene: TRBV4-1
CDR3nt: TGCGCCAGCAGCCATCTCCAACTAGCGGGATTAGATGAGCAGTTCTTC
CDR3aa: CASSHLQLAGLDEQFF

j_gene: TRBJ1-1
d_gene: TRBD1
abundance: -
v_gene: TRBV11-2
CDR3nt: TGTGCCAGCAGACCTCAGGGGGCCACTGCTGAAGCTTTCTTT
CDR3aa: CASRPQGATAEAFF

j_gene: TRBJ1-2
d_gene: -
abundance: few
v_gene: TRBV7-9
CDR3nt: TGTGCCAGCAGCTTTAGGCCAGGGGCTGAGGATGGCTACACCTTC
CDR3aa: CASSFRPGAEDGYTF

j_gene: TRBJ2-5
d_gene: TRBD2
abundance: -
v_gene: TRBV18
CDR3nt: TGTGCCAGCTCACCACTGAGCGGGAGTCTCCAAGAGACCCAGTACTTC
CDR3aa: CASSPLSGSLQETQYF

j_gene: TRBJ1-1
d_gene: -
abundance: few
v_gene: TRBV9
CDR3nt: TGTGCCAGCAGCGTATCGGGGATGAACACTGAAGCTTTCTTT
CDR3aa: CASSVSGMNTEAFF

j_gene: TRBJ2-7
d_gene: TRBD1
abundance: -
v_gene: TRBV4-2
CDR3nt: TGTGCCAGCAGCCGAAACCGGGACAGCCGCTACGAGCAGTACTTC
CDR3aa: CASSRNRDSRYEQYF

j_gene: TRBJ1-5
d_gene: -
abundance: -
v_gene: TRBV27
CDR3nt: TGTGCCAGCAGCCACATCACACGCAATCAGCCCCAGCATTTT
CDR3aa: CASSHITRNQPQHF

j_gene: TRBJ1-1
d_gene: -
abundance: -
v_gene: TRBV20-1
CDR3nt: TGCAGTGCTAGAGCACCAGCTGAAGCTTTCTTT
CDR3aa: CSARAPAEAFF

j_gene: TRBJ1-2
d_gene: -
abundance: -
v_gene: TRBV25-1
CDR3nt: TGTGCCAGCAGTGAAAGGCCAGGGTGGGGCTACACCTTC
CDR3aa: CASSERPGWGYTF

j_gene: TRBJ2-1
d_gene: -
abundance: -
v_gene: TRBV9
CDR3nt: TGTGCCAGCAGCGTAGGCGGAACCTACAATGAGCAGTTCTTC
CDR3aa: CASSVGGTYNEQFF

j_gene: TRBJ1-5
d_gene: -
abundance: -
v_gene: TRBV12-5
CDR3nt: TGTGCTAGTGGTTTGCTCAATCAGCCCCAGCATTTT
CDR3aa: CASGLLNQPQHF

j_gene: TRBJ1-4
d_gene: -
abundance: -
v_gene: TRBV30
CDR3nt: TGTGCCTGGACAGGGGTCGCAACTAATGAAAAACTGTTTTTT
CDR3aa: CAWTGVATNEKLFF